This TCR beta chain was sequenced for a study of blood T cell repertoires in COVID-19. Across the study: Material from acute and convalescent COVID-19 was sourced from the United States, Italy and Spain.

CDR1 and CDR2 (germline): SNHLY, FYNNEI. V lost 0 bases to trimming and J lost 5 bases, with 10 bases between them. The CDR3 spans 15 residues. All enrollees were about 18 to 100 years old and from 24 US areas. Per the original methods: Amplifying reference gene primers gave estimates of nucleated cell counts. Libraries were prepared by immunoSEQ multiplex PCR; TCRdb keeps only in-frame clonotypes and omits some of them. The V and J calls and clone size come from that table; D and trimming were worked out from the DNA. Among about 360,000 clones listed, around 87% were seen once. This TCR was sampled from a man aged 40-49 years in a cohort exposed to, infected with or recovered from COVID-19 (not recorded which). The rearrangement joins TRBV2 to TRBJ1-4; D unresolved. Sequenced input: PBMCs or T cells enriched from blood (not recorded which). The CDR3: CASSEARHPNEKLFF. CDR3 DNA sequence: TGTGCCAGCAGTGAAGCGCGGCACCCAAATGAAAAACTGTTTTTT.